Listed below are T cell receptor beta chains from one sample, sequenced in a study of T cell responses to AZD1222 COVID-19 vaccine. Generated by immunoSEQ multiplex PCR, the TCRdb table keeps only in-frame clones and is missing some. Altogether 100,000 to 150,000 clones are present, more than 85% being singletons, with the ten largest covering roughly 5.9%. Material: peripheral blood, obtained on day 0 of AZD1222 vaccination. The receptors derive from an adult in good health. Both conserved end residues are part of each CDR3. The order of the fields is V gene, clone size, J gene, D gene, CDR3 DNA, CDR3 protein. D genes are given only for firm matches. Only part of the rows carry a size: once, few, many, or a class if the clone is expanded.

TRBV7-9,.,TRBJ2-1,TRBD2,TGTGCCAGCAGCCAACTTCGCGGGGGGGCTGATGAGCAGTTCTTC,CASSQLRGGADEQFF
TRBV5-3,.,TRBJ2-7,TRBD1,TGTGCCAGAAGCCCAACAGGGGGCAAATTATCCGAGCAGTACTTC,CARSPTGGKLSEQYF
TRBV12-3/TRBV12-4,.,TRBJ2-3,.,TGTGCCAGCAGTTTAGATGCAGATACGCAGTATTTT,CASSLDADTQYF
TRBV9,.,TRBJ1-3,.,TGTGCCAGTGCACCCGGTGGGTCACCTGGAAACACCATATATTTT,CASAPGGSPGNTIYF
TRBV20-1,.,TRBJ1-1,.,TGCAGTGCTAGAGTGAGGTTTGAAGCTTTCTTT,CSARVRFEAFF
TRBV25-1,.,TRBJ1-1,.,TGTGCCAGCAGCGACGGGCAGGGAAGAACTGAAGCTTTCTTT,CASSDGQGRTEAFF
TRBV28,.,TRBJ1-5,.,TGTGCCAGCAGTTTGGCCAAGGGGCCCCAGCATTTT,CASSLAKGPQHF
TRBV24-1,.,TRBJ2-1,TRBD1,TGTGCCACCAGTGCCGCTCCCGGGACAGCCAATGAGCAGTTCTTC,CATSAAPGTANEQFF
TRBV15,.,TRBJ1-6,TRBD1,TGTGCCACCAGCAGAACGACAGGGTGGGACTCACCCCTCCACTTT,CATSRTTGWDSPLHF
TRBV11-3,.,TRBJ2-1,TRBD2,TGTGCCAGCAGCCCGTCGGTAGCGGGAGTGGGAGCTGATGAGCAGTTCTTC,CASSPSVAGVGADEQFF
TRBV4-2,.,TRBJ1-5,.,TGTGCCAGCAGCCAACAAGATCTAGGATGGGTCAGACCCCAGCATTTT,CASSQQDLGWVRPQHF
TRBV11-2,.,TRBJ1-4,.,TGTGCCAGCAGCCGCGGACAGACAACTAATGAAAAACTGTTTTTT,CASSRGQTTNEKLFF
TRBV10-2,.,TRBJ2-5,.,TGCGCCAGCAGTGCTAATGGTGAGACCCAGTACTTC,CASSANGETQYF
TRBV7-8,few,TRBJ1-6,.,TGTGCCAGCAGCTTAGGGGGTTATAATTCACCCCTCCACTTT,CASSLGGYNSPLHF
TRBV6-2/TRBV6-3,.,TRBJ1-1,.,TGTGCCAGCAGTTTACCCCAGGGTTATGAAGCTTTCTTT,CASSLPQGYEAFF
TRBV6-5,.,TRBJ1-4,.,TGTGCCAGCAGTTACACTTCAACTAATGAAAAACTGTTTTTT,CASSYTSTNEKLFF
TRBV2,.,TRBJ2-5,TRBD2,TGTGCCAGCAGCGGCCGGGGGGGATCCCAAGAGACCCAGTACTTC,CASSGRGGSQETQYF
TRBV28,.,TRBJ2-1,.,TGTGCCAGCAGTCTGGCTTCCCCCGGGGAGCAGTTCTTC,CASSLASPGEQFF
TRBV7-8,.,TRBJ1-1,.,TGTGCCAGCAGCCGAGGGGCGGGGAACACTGAAGCTTTCTTT,CASSRGAGNTEAFF
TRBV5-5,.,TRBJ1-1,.,TGTGCCAGCAACTACGACCAGGACACTGAAGCTTTCTTT,CASNYDQDTEAFF
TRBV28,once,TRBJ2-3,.,TGTGCCACCAGGGAAGGCCAACTAAGCACAGATACGCAGTATTTT,CATREGQLSTDTQYF
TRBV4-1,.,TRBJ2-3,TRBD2,TGCGCCAGCAGCCGTGTACTAGCGGGGGGTGCAGATACGCAGTATTTT,CASSRVLAGGADTQYF
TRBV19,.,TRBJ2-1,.,TGTGCCAGTAGTCGTGAGCCGAGCTCCTACAATGAGCAGTTCTTC,CASSREPSSYNEQFF
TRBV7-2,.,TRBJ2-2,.,TGTGCCAGCAGCTTAATCATGGGAACCGGGGAGCTGTTTTTT,CASSLIMGTGELFF
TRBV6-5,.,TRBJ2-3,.,TGTGCCAGCAGTTTGGTGGGAGGCACAGATACGCAGTATTTT,CASSLVGGTDTQYF
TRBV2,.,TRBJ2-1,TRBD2,TGTGCCAGCAGTGTCTTTCTAGCGGGGGGGGCGAACAATGAGCAGTTCTTC,CASSVFLAGGANNEQFF
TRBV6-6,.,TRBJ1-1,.,TGTGCCAGCAGTCAATACCCCGACGGTACGTTACGTATGAACACTGAAGCTTTCTTT,CASSQYPDGTLRMNTEAFF
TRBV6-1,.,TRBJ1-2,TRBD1,TGTGCCAGCAGTGCCTCCCGGGACAGGTTCTCTGACTATGGCTACACCTTC,CASSASRDRFSDYGYTF
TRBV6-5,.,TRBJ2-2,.,TGTGCCAGCAGTTACCGCCCGCTCTCGAACACCGGGGAGCTGTTTTTT,CASSYRPLSNTGELFF
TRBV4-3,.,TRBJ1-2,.,TGCGCCAGCAGCCAAGATTCTGACCCTAACTATGGCTACACCTTC,CASSQDSDPNYGYTF
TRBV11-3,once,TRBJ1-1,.,TGTGCCAGCAGCTTTGGACTGAACACTGAAGCTTTCTTT,CASSFGLNTEAFF
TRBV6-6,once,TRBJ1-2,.,TGTGCCAGCAGCCCGTGGACAGCCCAGGGCTATGGCTACACCTTC,CASSPWTAQGYGYTF
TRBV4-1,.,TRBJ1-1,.,TGCGCCAGCAGCCAAGATACGGATCGGGGGGATACTGAAGCTTTCTTT,CASSQDTDRGDTEAFF
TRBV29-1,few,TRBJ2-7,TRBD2,TGCAGCGCGTCAGGGCTAGTAGGGCTAGCGGGTACCTACGAGCAGTACTTC,CSASGLVGLAGTYEQYF
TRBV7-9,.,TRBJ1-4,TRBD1,TGTGCCAGCAGCTTAGGACAGGGGACGTCTAATGAAAAACTGTTTTTT,CASSLGQGTSNEKLFF
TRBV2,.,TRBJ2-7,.,TGTGCCAGCAGCCCCGCCTACGAGCAGTACTTC,CASSPAYEQYF